These 26 T cell receptor beta chains originate from one sample sequenced in a study of T cell clonotyping in hematopoietic cell transplantation. The assay was immunoSEQ multiplex PCR, and TCRdb's table has in-frame clones only and misses some. The repertoire holds under 9,500 clones, with roughly 79% as singletons. The sample consisted of peripheral blood mononuclear cells, taken 180 days after allogeneic stem cell transplant. The receptors here all came from a female patient aged 45-65 years who had an allogeneic stem cell transplant from a related donor, so the T cells may come from the graft donor. Some clones in this sample may be carry-over from other donors' samples.

This chain uses TRBV5-1 with TRBJ1-1; D unresolved. V was shortened by 6 bases and J by 1 base, with 10 bases between the two germline ends. CDR3 size: 13 residues. Germline CDR1 reads SGHRS; CDR2 reads YFSETQ. In DNA, the CDR3 is TGCGCCAGCAATGACGGACCGAACACTGAAGCTTTCTTT. It specifies CASNDGPNTEAFF.

This chain links TRBV6-5 with TRBJ1-1, with D unclear. This CDR3 contains 14 residues. From germline, CDR1 is MNHEY and CDR2 SVGAGI. Between the trimmed V and J ends, which lost 0 bases and 1 base, there was a span of 6 bases. In nucleotides, the CDR3 is TGTGCCAGCAGTTACTCGACGGCGAACACTGAAGCTTTCTTT. Translation gives CASSYSTANTEAFF.

V usage is TRBV30 and J usage is TRBJ1-2; D ambiguous. Per the germline V gene, CDR1 is GTSNPN and CDR2 is SVGIG (reference sequence). V was clipped by 0 bases and J by 7 bases, with 9 bases between them. CDR3 length: 12 residues. This CDR3 is CAWSVSQIGYTF. CDR3 nucleotide sequence: TGTGCCTGGAGTGTATCTCAGATTGGCTACACCTTC.

By share of the sample, this clone is large (0.1 to 1%). The chain employs TRBV18 and TRBJ1-1; 8 nucleotides match TRBD1. V was pared by 4 bases and J by 4 bases, with 5 bases of the junction left unmatched. Germline V gene lookup returns CDR1 KGHSH and CDR2 LQKENI. The CDR3 spans 14 residues. CDR3 protein: CASSLDREGTEAFF. The CDR3 DNA reads as TGTGCCAGCTCACTGGACAGGGAGGGCACTGAAGCTTTCTTT.

This chain connects TRBV29-1 to TRBJ2-7; no reliable D call. Trimming pared 6 bases from V and 0 bases from J, leaving 6 bases between. Germline V CDR1 and CDR2: SQVTM, ANQGSEA. The CDR3 spans 11 residues. The DNA for the CDR3 is TGCAGCGTCAGTTTCTCCTACGAGCAGTACTTC. It specifies CSVSFSYEQYF.

The chain employs TRBV14 and TRBJ1-4, with D tentatively TRBD1 (5 bases). CDR3 length: 18 amino acids. Germline values: CDR1 SGHDN, CDR2 FVKESK. V was clipped by 1 base and J by 5 bases, with 20 bases between them. As DNA, the CDR3 is TGTGCCAGCAGCCAAGGACCACGGGGACTGGGAGTGAATGAAAAACTGTTTTTT. It encodes CASSQGPRGLGVNEKLFF. The variable domain in full, completed from reference TRBV14 and TRBJ1-4, reads EAGVTQFPSHSVIEKGQTVTLRCDPISGHDNLYWYRRVMGKEIKFLLHFVKESKQDESGMPNNRFLAERTGGTYSTLKVQPAELEDSGVYFCASSQGPRGLGVNEKLFFGSGTQLSVL.

This clone appeared once. The V and J genes are TRBV30 and TRBJ1-3; no clear D gene. Looked up from germline, CDR1 is GTSNPN and CDR2 is SVGIG (reference sequence). Trimming took 3 bases from V and 4 from J, leaving 7 bases between them. There are 12 residues in the CDR3. The CDR3 nucleotides read TGTGCCTGGAGCCCAGTCGGAAACACCATATATTTT. It encodes CAWSPVGNTIYF.

This chain connects TRBV4-3 to TRBJ2-7; the match to TRBD1 covers 7 bases. V lost 0 bases and J lost 4; bases outside the gene matches: 6. The CDR3 totals 15 residues. Germline CDR1 reads LGHNA; CDR2 reads YSLEER. The CDR3 here is CASSQDVGGPYEQYF. As DNA, the CDR3 is TGCGCCAGCAGCCAAGATGTAGGGGGCCCGTACGAGCAGTACTTC.

The gene calls are TRBV11-2 and TRBJ2-7; TRBD2 is a possible D gene (6 bases). CDR1 is SGHAT and CDR2 is FQNNGV in the germline V gene. Trimming stripped 0 bases from V and 3 bases from J, with 12 bases between. The CDR3 extends over 15 amino acids. The CDR3: CASSLDPSASYEQYF. For the CDR3, the DNA is TGTGCCAGCAGCTTAGATCCTAGCGCCAGCTACGAGCAGTACTTC.

The rearrangement uses TRBV7-2 and TRBJ2-3, with TRBD2 matching over 8 bases. Germline V gene sequence: CDR1 SGHTA, CDR2 FQGNSA. This CDR3 is 14 amino acids long. J was trimmed by 3 bases and V by 5 bases; bases with no gene match: 4. This CDR3 reads CASSEGLGTDTQYF. CDR3 nucleotide sequence: TGTGCCAGCAGCGAGGGACTAGGAACAGATACGCAGTATTTT.

The table lists this clone with a few counts. One end of the junction varies from germline; a read error may be responsible. The chain joins TRBV13 to TRBJ1-6; 7 bases map to TRBD1. Germline loops: CDR1 PRHDT, CDR2 FYEKMQ (reference sequence). The CDR3 consists of 15 residues. The DNA for the CDR3 is TGCGCCAGCAGCCAGCCGGGACAGTATAATTCACCCCTCCACTTT. It specifies CASSQPGQYNSPLHF.

The chain couples TRBV7-3 to TRBJ1-6; no definite D call. Germline values: CDR1 SGHTA, CDR2 FQGTGA. This CDR3 has 13 amino acids. V lost 5 bases, J lost 6 bases, and 8 bases lay in between. CDR3 in DNA: TGTGCCAGCAGCCTGGAACCTAATTCACCCCTCCACTTT. As protein: CASSLEPNSPLHF.

The V call is TRBV6-1, the J call TRBJ2-7, with 7 bases aligning to TRBD2. This CDR3 is 15 amino acids long. Germline CDR1 MNHNS, CDR2 SASEGT. V gave up 1 base and J gave up 3 bases; unmatched junction bases: 6. CDR3 sequence reads: CASSEEEGEGYEQYF. CDR3 coding DNA: TGTGCCAGCAGTGAAGAAGAAGGGGAGGGCTACGAGCAGTACTTC.

This clone was seen a few times. The genes are TRBV29-1 and TRBJ2-2; no firm D call. Between the trimmed V and J ends, which lost 6 bases and 5 bases, there was a span of 10 bases. Per germline, CDR1 SQVTM and CDR2 ANQGSEA. The CDR3 spans 12 residues. The CDR3 DNA reads as TGCAGCGTCCTCTGGCGGACCGGGGAGCTGTTTTTT. This gives the protein CSVLWRTGELFF.

The CDR3, as DNA: TGTGCCTGCCGGGAGGGGGGGCCAGCTAATGAAAAACTGTTTTTT. Amino acid sequence: CACREGGPANEKLFF. V and J are TRBV30 and TRBJ1-4; maybe TRBD1 (6 bases). Per germline, CDR1 GTSNPN and CDR2 SVGIG (reference sequence). V lost 6 bases, J lost 3 bases, and 17 bases lay in between. This CDR3 is 15 amino acids long.

The gene calls are TRBV7-8 and TRBJ2-2; TRBD1 aligns across 10 bases. The junction had 7 bases not matched to a gene; V was cut back by 5 bases and J by 4 bases. Germline CDR1 is SGHVS and CDR2 is FQNEAQ. The CDR3 is 16 residues long. CDR3 region: CASSPLGTGVTGELFF. The CDR3 nucleotides are TGTGCCAGCAGCCCCCTCGGGACAGGGGTCACCGGGGAGCTGTTTTTT.

This chain connects TRBV2 to TRBJ1-1, with D hard to call. Per the germline V gene, CDR1 is SNHLY and CDR2 is FYNNEI. Trimming removed 2 bases from V and 3 bases from J, with 13 bases in between. There are 15 residues in the CDR3. Here the CDR3 DNA reads TGTGCCAGCAGTGAAATCGGAGGTGGTGACACTGAAGCTTTCTTT. Residues: CASSEIGGGDTEAFF. The full variable domain, completed using reference TRBV2 and TRBJ1-1, is EPEVTQTPSHQVTQMGQEVILRCVPISNHLYFYWYRQILGQKVEFLVSFYNNEISEKSEIFDDQFSVERPDGSNFTLKIRSTKLEDSAMYFCASSEIGGGDTEAFFGQGTRLTVV.

The DNA for the CDR3 is TGCAGCGTTTACGCTAGCGGGGGGCGGGAGCAGTTCTTC. Translated, it gives CSVYASGGREQFF. The chain couples TRBV29-1 to TRBJ2-1, with 11 bases that match TRBD2. Germline loops: CDR1 SQVTM, CDR2 ANQGSEA. After removal of 5 bases from V and 10 bases from J, the junction contained 7 bases not matched to a gene. The CDR3 contains 13 residues.

The V gene is TRBV27, the J gene TRBJ1-2, with TRBD1 matching 7 bases. CDR3 length: 14 residues. Germline assignment: CDR1 MNHEY and CDR2 SMNVEV (reference sequence). V gave up 6 bases and J gave up 0 bases; unmatched junction bases: 4. Here the CDR3 DNA reads TGTGCCAGCAGCTTCAGGGGGTCTAACTATGGCTACACCTTC. Protein: CASSFRGSNYGYTF.

The chain is built from TRBV6-1 and TRBJ2-7; 8 nucleotides agree with TRBD1. Per germline, CDR1 MNHNS and CDR2 SASEGT. The CDR3 has 14 amino acids. V shed 5 bases and J 8 bases; nucleotides not matched to a gene: 11. CDR3 amino acids: CASSLQGAYSKQYF. Here the CDR3 DNA reads TGTGCCAGCAGTTTGCAGGGGGCTTACTCCAAGCAGTACTTC.

J is TRBJ2-7 and V is TRBV9, with 7 nucleotides matching TRBD2. J was trimmed by 4 bases and V by 1 base; bases with no gene match: 5. The CDR3 loop spans 14 amino acids. Germline CDR1 and CDR2: SGDLS and YYNGEE. This chain's CDR3 is CASSVTGRGYEQYF. In DNA form, the CDR3 reads TGTGCCAGCAGCGTAACCGGGCGGGGGTACGAGCAGTACTTC.

The chain is built from TRBV6-5 and TRBJ2-3; TRBD2 aligns across 8 bases. Germline V lookup: CDR1 MNHEY, CDR2 SVGAGI. This CDR3 has 14 amino acids. Germline trimming cut 7 bases from V and 2 bases from J; bases unmatched to any gene: 5. The DNA of the CDR3 is TGTGCCAGCACCCCGGGGGGGTCCACAGATACGCAGTATTTT. This sequence encodes CASTPGGSTDTQYF.

The V call is TRBV29-1, the J call TRBJ2-1, with TRBD2 identical over 12 bases. V dropped 1 base and J dropped 4; count of bases not matched to a gene: 8. Germline loops: CDR1 SQVTM, CDR2 ANQGSEA. CDR3 length: 17 amino acids. The CDR3 is CSVEGLAGGPVYNEQFF. CDR3 coding DNA: TGCAGCGTTGAAGGGCTAGCGGGGGGGCCGGTTTACAATGAGCAGTTCTTC.

The genes are TRBV28 and TRBJ1-6, with D unclear. The CDR3 is made up of 14 amino acids. Germline values: CDR1 MDHEN, CDR2 SYDVKM. Between the trimmed V and J ends, which lost 5 bases and 9 bases, there was a span of 14 bases. The CDR3 region has the DNA TGTGCCAGCAGTCCATACCTCAATGGTTCACCCCTCCACTTT. It translates to CASSPYLNGSPLHF.

The genes are TRBV2 and TRBJ2-3; 9 bases are a match to TRBD2. V shed 7 bases and J 0 bases; nucleotides not matched to a gene: 8. The CDR3 totals 16 residues. Germline loops: CDR1 SNHLY, CDR2 FYNNEI. In DNA form, the CDR3 reads TGTGCCAGCAACCCGCTAGCGGGGCCAAGCACAGATACGCAGTATTTT. Amino acids: CASNPLAGPSTDTQYF. The full variable domain, completed using reference TRBV2 and TRBJ2-3, is EPEVTQTPSHQVTQMGQEVILRCVPISNHLYFYWYRQILGQKVEFLVSFYNNEISEKSEIFDDQFSVERPDGSNFTLKIRSTKLEDSAMYFCASNPLAGPSTDTQYFGPGTRLTVL.

The chain is built from TRBV28 and TRBJ1-5; D uncertain. V lost 6 bases and J lost 3, with 15 bases in between. Germline V CDR1 and CDR2: MDHEN, SYDVKM. The CDR3 consists of 15 residues. CDR3 sequence reads: CASSLGNSFNQPQHF. In DNA, the CDR3 is TGTGCCAGCAGCCTCGGTAACTCATTCAATCAGCCCCAGCATTTT.